This record looks at one TCR beta chain sequence and its context. Other DNA sequences in the sample encode the same CDR3. Participants spanned ages about 18 to 100 years and resided in about 24 US areas. Clinical history as reported by participants underpinned cohort assignment. This sample was taken from a study of blood T cell repertoires in COVID-19. Study at large: The United States, Italy and Spain were the sources of the acute and convalescent COVID-19 samples. Nucleic acid was either cDNA or gDNA, and it came from T cells, B-cell-depleted T cells, or PBMCs.

TCRdb keeps only in-frame clones here, not all; method: immunoSEQ multiplex PCR. The table has 300,000 to 500,000 clones, approximately 88% seen once; the top ten hold approximately 2.1%. The sample was PBMCs or T cells enriched from blood (not recorded which). The receptor was isolated from a woman aged 40-49 years with acute COVID-19.

CDR3 nucleotides: TGCAGTGCTAGTCCGCAGGGGTTCTACGAGCAGTACTTC. This translates into CSASPQGFYEQYF. The chain carries TRBV20-1 and TRBJ2-7; D perhaps matches TRBD1 (6 bases). The germline V gene has CDR1 DFQATT and CDR2 SNEGSKA (reference sequence). This CDR3 spans 13 amino acids. Deletions cut 3 bases from V and 3 bases from J, with 12 bases between.